This passage covers 27 T cell receptor beta chains from one sample sequenced in a study of blood T cell repertoires in COVID-19 (dated by TCRdb to 2018 to 2020). Library preparation was by the immunoSEQ multiplex PCR assay. Drawn from immuneACCESS, this table holds only the in-frame rearrangements with V and J called that TCRdb kept. Clones are partly lost; checked studies trace under half to an unresolved V gene and leave the rest unexplained. The sample table lists over 85,000 clones, 87% of them with a count of one. Around 4.8% of the sample is held by the ten biggest clonotypes. Sequenced material: peripheral blood. These receptors originate from a human donor in a cohort sampled during active COVID-19.

The rearrangement links TRBV19 to TRBJ2-2; perhaps TRBD1 as D (5 bases). Trimming took off 4 bases at V and 4 bases at J, with 13 bases between the two ends. CDR1 and CDR2 (germline): LNHDA, SQIVND (reference sequence). The CDR3 loop spans 15 amino acids. The CDR3 DNA reads as TGTGCCAGTAGTAGGGGCGGACACTCCACCGGGGAGCTGTTTTTT. This codes for CASSRGGHSTGELFF.

The chain couples TRBV5-1 to TRBJ2-5; 8 bases fit TRBD1. Trimming removed 4 bases from V and 1 base from J; junction bases left unmatched: 3. Germline V gives CDR1 SGHRS, CDR2 YFSETQ. The CDR3 loop spans 14 amino acids. The CDR3 region is CASSGDRPQETQYF. In DNA, the CDR3 is TGCGCCAGCAGCGGGGACAGGCCCCAAGAGACCCAGTACTTC.

CDR3 region: CATWTGPGGNVLTF. Here the CDR3 DNA reads TGTGCCACCTGGACAGGCCCAGGCGGCAACGTCCTGACTTTC. The chain couples TRBV10-3 to TRBJ2-6, with 7 bases fitting TRBD1. CDR3 length: 14 residues. V gave up 10 bases and J gave up 9 bases; unmatched junction bases: 12. Germline CDR1 reads ENHRY; CDR2 reads SYGVKD.

The V and J genes are TRBV18 and TRBJ1-4; a possible D gene is TRBD1 (5 bases). The CDR3 spans 15 residues. Germline CDR1 is KGHSH and CDR2 is LQKENI. V was cut by 3 bases and J by 4 bases, with 12 bases left in between. The CDR3 region has the DNA TGTGCCAGCTCACCGCAGGGAGGTATTAATGAAAAACTGTTTTTT. The encoded protein is CASSPQGGINEKLFF.

The chain uses TRBV4-1 and TRBJ2-7; D remains ambiguous. Germline V lookup: CDR1 MGHRA, CDR2 YSYEKL. This CDR3 is built from 15 residues. V was shortened by 1 base and J by 0 bases, with 10 bases between the two germline ends. CDR3 amino acids: CASSQGQVSSYEQYF. The CDR3 DNA reads TGCGCCAGCAGCCAAGGGCAGGTGAGCTCCTACGAGCAGTACTTC.

The J gene is TRBJ2-4, the V gene TRBV5-4; 9 nucleotides align to TRBD1. Unmatched junction bases numbered 18, after V lost 2 bases and J lost 3 bases. The CDR3 covers 20 residues. Germline V gene sequence: CDR1 SGHNT, CDR2 YYREEE (reference sequence). The CDR3 sequence is CASSFSSLFRDRVGKNIQYF. CDR3 sequence (DNA): TGTGCCAGCAGCTTCTCCTCGTTGTTTCGGGACAGGGTGGGCAAAAACATTCAGTACTTC.

The chain combines TRBV30 with TRBJ1-5; D call uncertain. CDR1 GTSNPN and CDR2 SVGIG come from the germline V gene (reference sequence). Trimming took 0 bases from V and 2 from J, leaving 5 bases between them. The CDR3 has 13 amino acids. This CDR3 is CAWSVSGNQPQHF. CDR3 bases: TGTGCCTGGAGTGTCTCCGGCAATCAGCCCCAGCATTTT.

This clone is a singleton in its sample. The chain's CDR3 is CASSARGTGSHEQYF. Here the CDR3 DNA reads TGTGCCAGCAGCGCTCGGGGGACAGGGAGTCACGAGCAGTACTTC. J is TRBJ2-7 and V is TRBV9, with TRBD1 matching 9 bases. After removal of 3 bases from V and 5 bases from J, the junction contained 9 bases not matched to a gene. CDR1 and CDR2 (germline): SGDLS, YYNGEE. This CDR3 region has 15 residues.

The CDR3: CASSPRRRQGLTGELFF. CDR3 sequence (DNA): TGTGCCAGCTCCCCAAGGCGGAGACAGGGGCTCACCGGGGAGCTGTTTTTT. The chain employs TRBV18 and TRBJ2-2; 8 bases agree with TRBD1. The germline V gene has CDR1 KGHSH and CDR2 LQKENI. CDR3 length equals 17 residues. V shed 6 bases, J shed 4 bases, and the junction held 13 bases outside the gene matches.

This rearrangement joins TRBV4-2 to TRBJ1-2; the D is unclear. This CDR3 region has 15 residues. Trimming left V 0 bases short and J 2 bases short, with 10 bases between. Germline V lookup: CDR1 LGHNA, CDR2 YNFKEQ. CDR3 region: CASSQDTYNNYGYTF. Here the CDR3 DNA reads TGTGCCAGCAGCCAAGATACATACAACAACTATGGCTACACCTTC.

The chain combines TRBV4-1 with TRBJ1-1; TRBD1 matches 7 bases. The CDR3 contains 16 residues. Trimming cost V 0 bases and J 0 bases; bases outside gene matches: 4. Looked up from germline, CDR1 is MGHRA and CDR2 is YSYEKL. CDR3 bases: TGCGCCAGCAGCCAAGATAGGGGGCTGTTGAACACTGAAGCTTTCTTT. Amino acids: CASSQDRGLLNTEAFF.

The count of this clone is one. The J gene is TRBJ2-5, the V gene TRBV3-1 (or the pseudogene TRBV3-2); D is unresolved. With 1 base removed from V and 2 bases from J, the gap between germline ends came to 11 bases. CDR3 length: 15 amino acids. From germline, CDR1 is LGHDT and CDR2 YNNKEL (reference sequence). This CDR3 reads CASSQGLAGQETQYF. CDR3 bases: TGTGCCAGCAGCCAAGGTTTGGCAGGTCAAGAGACCCAGTACTTC.

The chain joins TRBV18 to TRBJ2-1; 10 nucleotides line up with TRBD2. The CDR3 spans 17 residues. The V and J ends lost 0 bases and 7 bases, in that order; junction bases with no gene match: 9. The germline V gene has CDR1 KGHSH and CDR2 LQKENI. Here the CDR3 reads CASSPPAVAGGKNEQFF. CDR3 in DNA: TGTGCCAGCTCACCACCTGCGGTAGCGGGAGGAAAAAATGAGCAGTTCTTC.

The chain couples TRBV2 to TRBJ1-6; 8 bases line up with TRBD1. The germline V gene has CDR1 SNHLY and CDR2 FYNNEI. The CDR3 has 20 amino acids. The trim removed 0 bases at V and 0 bases at J, leaving 10 bases unmatched. Here the CDR3 DNA reads TGTGCCAGCAGTGAAGCGGGACAGGTTTCATCCAGCTCCTATAATTCACCCCTCCACTTT. Encoded protein: CASSEAGQVSSSSYNSPLHF.

Only one count was recorded for this clone. CDR3 region: CASSIVGGQANSPLHF. The CDR3 nucleotides are TGTGCCAGTAGTATCGTCGGTGGACAGGCCAATTCACCCCTCCACTTT. The rearrangement joins TRBV19 to TRBJ1-6; 7 bases match TRBD1. V gave up 3 bases and J gave up 7 bases; unmatched junction bases: 9. The CDR3 covers 16 residues. Germline V gives CDR1 LNHDA, CDR2 SQIVND (reference sequence).

The chain carries TRBV5-4 and TRBJ1-6; 7 bases match TRBD1. V was pared by 4 bases and J by 1 base, with 2 bases of the junction left unmatched. This CDR3 is 15 amino acids long. From germline, CDR1 is SGHNT and CDR2 YYREEE (reference sequence). In nucleotides, the CDR3 is TGTGCCAGCAGCGCGGGACAGTCCTATAATTCACCCCTCCACTTT. Translation gives CASSAGQSYNSPLHF.

This chain connects TRBV29-1 to TRBJ2-1; the D gene is possibly TRBD1 (5 bases). V gave up 4 bases and J gave up 0 bases, with 16 bases separating them. Germline loops: CDR1 SQVTM, CDR2 ANQGSEA. The CDR3 totals 16 residues. Here the CDR3 reads CSVGGTYRSSYNEQFF. The CDR3 DNA follows: TGCAGCGTTGGGGGCACTTACAGGTCCTCCTACAATGAGCAGTTCTTC.

The chain employs TRBV20-1 and TRBJ1-2, with D uncertain. The CDR3 covers 13 residues. V gave up 3 bases and J gave up 2 bases, with 10 bases separating them. The germline V gene has CDR1 DFQATT and CDR2 SNEGSKA (reference sequence). The CDR3 spells CSASRNGNYGYTF. CDR3 coding DNA: TGCAGTGCTAGTAGGAACGGGAACTATGGCTACACCTTC.

J is TRBJ1-2 and V is TRBV28, with 8 bases identical to TRBD1. This CDR3 comprises 13 residues. The germline CDR1 and CDR2 sequences are MDHEN and SYDVKM. V dropped 4 bases and J dropped 8; count of bases not matched to a gene: 6. In DNA, the CDR3 is TGTGCCAGCAGTTCCGGGACAGGACGCGGCTACACCTTC. Residues: CASSSGTGRGYTF.

With respect to this clone: A much more abundant neighbour one base away suggests this may be a read error. The chain joins TRBV7-2 to TRBJ1-2, with 9 bases fitting TRBD1. Germline assignment: CDR1 SGHTA and CDR2 FQGNSA. The CDR3 consists of 13 residues. Trimming took 5 bases from V and 5 from J; bases not matched to a gene: 3. The DNA for the CDR3 is TGTGCCAGCAGCACCGGGACAGGGTATGGCTACACCTTC. Translating gives CASSTGTGYGYTF.

V gene TRBV30 combines with J gene TRBJ2-7; 7 nucleotides agree with TRBD1. CDR3 size: 13 residues. CDR1 GTSNPN and CDR2 SVGIG come from the germline V gene (reference sequence). Unmatched junction bases numbered 7, after V lost 2 bases and J lost 6 bases. Here the CDR3 reads CAWSRQGHGEQYF. Written as DNA, the CDR3 is TGTGCCTGGAGTCGACAGGGACACGGCGAGCAGTACTTC.

The V call is TRBV15, the J call TRBJ1-2; 7 bases fit TRBD1. With V trimmed by 0 bases and J by 4 bases, 8 bases remained unmatched. This CDR3 comprises 16 residues. Germline CDR1 LNHNV, CDR2 YYDKDF (reference sequence). The CDR3 sequence is CATSRDLGRTGYGYTF. CDR3 DNA: TGTGCCACCAGCAGAGACCTGGGGAGGACAGGCTATGGCTACACCTTC. Full variable domain (remainder filled in from reference TRBV15 and TRBJ1-2): DAMVIQNPRYQVTQFGKPVTLSCSQTLNHNVMYWYQQKSSQAPKLLFHYYDKDFNNEADTPDNFQSRRPNTSFCFLDIRSPGLGDTAMYLCATSRDLGRTGYGYTFGSGTRLTVV.

The chain is built from TRBV6-5 and TRBJ1-4, with 7 bases identical to TRBD1. The junction had 0 bases not matched to a gene; V was cut back by 4 bases and J by 1 base. Per the germline V gene, CDR1 is MNHEY and CDR2 is SVGAGI. This CDR3 spans 14 amino acids. CDR3 in amino acids: CASSSGGTNEKLFF. CDR3 in DNA: TGTGCCAGCAGTTCAGGGGGAACTAATGAAAAACTGTTTTTT.

The genes are TRBV29-1 and TRBJ1-2; perhaps TRBD1 as D (6 bases). With 6 bases removed from V and 4 bases from J, the gap between germline ends came to 30 bases. This CDR3 is built from 18 residues. Per the germline V gene, CDR1 is SQVTM and CDR2 is ANQGSEA. The CDR3 bases are TGCAGCGTCTCTCCTACTACAGGGCACGCCGTAACCTCCTATGGCTACACCTTC. This encodes CSVSPTTGHAVTSYGYTF.

This sequence joins TRBV28 and TRBJ2-5; 8 nucleotides line up with TRBD1. The CDR3 consists of 18 residues. Germline CDR1 MDHEN, CDR2 SYDVKM. V was clipped by 4 bases and J by 0 bases; unmatched bases: 13. Written as DNA, the CDR3 is TGTGCCAGCAGTTCACCCACACAGGGGGAACAGTACCAAGAGACCCAGTACTTC. Translating it yields CASSSPTQGEQYQETQYF.

This sequence joins TRBV5-1 and TRBJ2-1; D may be TRBD2 (6 bases). The CDR3 is 14 residues long. CDR1 is SGHRS, CDR2 YFSETQ, per germline. The V and J ends lost 4 bases and 1 base respectively, with 9 bases between them. The CDR3 spells CASSPGDSYNEQFF. CDR3 DNA: TGCGCCAGCAGCCCGGGAGATTCCTACAATGAGCAGTTCTTC.

DNA of the CDR3: TGTGCCAGTAGCCGACAGGGGGGCCTAGCGGGAGGACAGGGCAGTGAGCAGTTCTTC. Translation gives CASSRQGGLAGGQGSEQFF. The chain recombines TRBV19 with TRBJ2-1, with 11 nucleotides matching TRBD2. The germline gives CDR1 LNHDA, CDR2 SQIVND (reference sequence). The CDR3 has 19 residues. After removal of 6 bases from V and 9 bases from J, the junction contained 22 bases not matched to a gene.